This T cell receptor beta chain was identified in a study of CD4 T cells in relation to SARS-CoV-2 and coronaviruses. Study at large: The HLA restriction of the shared crossreactive spike epitopes was mapped. Study results and limitations: No crossreactivity against non-spike viral proteins was tested here. SARS-CoV-2-driven expansion was significantly weaker in crossreactive than monoreactive clones.

Method: immunoSEQ multiplex PCR; TCRdb's copy keeps in-frame clones and lacks some. The table records some 11,000 clones, 85% to 90% of them present only once. Germline loops: CDR1 LGHDT, CDR2 YNNKEL (reference sequence). The CDR3 length is 14 residues. V dropped 2 bases and J dropped 0 bases, with 6 bases sitting between them. Notes on this clone: Its specificity is unknown.

The chain links TRBV3-1 (or the pseudogene TRBV3-2) to TRBJ2-3; D gene uncertain. This clonotype was sampled from an adult with COVID-19. Sequenced input: naive CD4+ T cells from PBMCs. Subset of the sample: naive CD4+ T cells isolated by negative enrichment. CDR3 protein: CASSQIGSTDTQYF. The CDR3, as DNA: TGTGCCAGCAGCCAAATAGGGAGCACAGATACGCAGTATTTT.